What follows are 15 T cell receptor beta chains derived from one specimen sequenced in a study of cytomegalovirus exposure and HLA in healthy donors. PCR involved 60 Vbeta and 13 Jbeta primers. Some clones are missing from TCRdb's copy, which holds only in-frame ones; the method was immunoSEQ multiplex PCR. The sample lists 100,000 or so clones; approximately 81% were seen once. The sequencing sample was made of PBMCs. All receptors come from a man aged 25 to 45 in good health and CMV-seronegative.

The chain joins TRBV19 to TRBJ2-7; 11 nucleotides line up with TRBD2. Germline V gene data show CDR1 as LNHDA and CDR2 as SQIVND (reference sequence). The CDR3 covers 17 residues. V gave up 9 bases and J gave up 1 base; unmatched junction bases: 14. CDR3 sequence reads: CASNSGTSGSLSYEQYF. The CDR3 DNA sequence: TGTGCCAGCAACTCCGGGACTAGCGGAAGCCTTTCCTACGAGCAGTACTTC. Full variable domain (missing parts from reference TRBV19 and TRBJ2-7): DGGITQSPKYLFRKEGQNVTLSCEQNLNHDAMYWYRQDPGQGLRLIYYSQIVNDFQKGDIAEGYSVSREKKESFPLTVTSAQKNPTAFYLCASNSGTSGSLSYEQYFGPGTRLTVT.

The rearrangement uses TRBV30 and TRBJ2-5; no clear D. The length of the CDR3 is 11 residues. Trimming left V 0 bases short and J 4 bases short, with 3 bases between. The germline V gene has CDR1 GTSNPN and CDR2 SVGIG (reference sequence). Written as DNA, the CDR3 is TGTGCCTGGAGTGTCGGAGAGACCCAGTACTTC. Translating it yields CAWSVGETQYF.

This clone was detected a few times. The rearrangement uses TRBV19 and TRBJ2-5; 12 nucleotides line up with TRBD2. From germline, CDR1 is LNHDA and CDR2 SQIVND (reference sequence). This CDR3 is 18 amino acids long. With 8 bases clipped from V and 5 bases from J, the junction kept 18 bases outside the gene matches. CDR3 protein: CASSSGDASGGAGETQYF. CDR3 DNA: TGTGCCAGTTCCTCCGGGGACGCTAGCGGGGGGGCCGGGGAGACCCAGTACTTC. Using reference TRBV19 and TRBJ2-5 for the parts outside the CDR3, the full variable domain is DGGITQSPKYLFRKEGQNVTLSCEQNLNHDAMYWYRQDPGQGLRLIYYSQIVNDFQKGDIAEGYSVSREKKESFPLTVTSAQKNPTAFYLCASSSGDASGGAGETQYFGPGTRLLVL.

The J gene is TRBJ2-1, the V gene TRBV27; 11 positions agree with TRBD2. V shed 1 base, J shed 6 bases, and the junction held 2 bases outside the gene matches. Looked up from germline, CDR1 is MNHEY and CDR2 is SMNVEV (reference sequence). The length of the CDR3 is 15 residues. CDR3 sequence reads: CASSLYSGGANEQFF. DNA for the CDR3: TGTGCCAGCAGTTTATATAGCGGGGGGGCCAATGAGCAGTTCTTC.

This clone showed up just a few times. Mismatch with germline at one junction end may stem from a read error. The V and J genes are TRBV12-5 and TRBJ1-1; no definite D call. The CDR3 covers 14 residues. In germline, CDR1 is LGHNT, CDR2 FRNRAP. The CDR3 nucleotides are TGTGCTAGTGCTTTGAGCACCCTGAACACTGAAGCTTTCTTT. It encodes CASALSTLNTEAFF.

The V call is TRBV7-6, the J call TRBJ2-7; maybe TRBD1 (7 bases). Germline assignment: CDR1 SGHVS and CDR2 FNYEAQ. This CDR3 region has 16 residues. V lost 1 base and J 2 bases, leaving 15 bases between the germline ends. The CDR3 spells CASSLGGGTETYEQYF. The CDR3 DNA is TGTGCCAGCAGCTTAGGAGGCGGGACAGAAACCTACGAGCAGTACTTC.

This clone was counted a single time. V and J are TRBV5-6 and TRBJ2-1; the match to TRBD2 covers 8 bases. Per the germline V gene, CDR1 is SGHDT and CDR2 is YYEEEE. The CDR3 has 14 amino acids. V trimming: 5 bases; J trimming: 6 bases; junction bases outside the gene matches: 7. The CDR3 coding sequence is TGTGCCAGCAGTACCGGGACTAGGCCCAATGAGCAGTTCTTC. Translating it yields CASSTGTRPNEQFF.

The genes are TRBV27 and TRBJ2-7; 9 positions agree with TRBD1. Trimming cost V 8 bases and J 2 bases; bases outside gene matches: 7. Germline lookup yields CDR1 MNHEY and CDR2 SMNVEV (reference sequence). The CDR3 has 14 amino acids. The CDR3 here is CASGTGTGTYEQYF. DNA for the CDR3: TGTGCCAGCGGTACCGGGACAGGGACCTACGAGCAGTACTTC.

This clone was counted between two and nine times. The chain employs TRBV29-1 and TRBJ2-5; D perhaps matches TRBD2 (6 bases). The J call may be incorrect, as the DNA end agrees better with TRBJ2-7. Germline V gene data show CDR1 as SQVTM and CDR2 as ANQGSEA. The CDR3 is 12 residues long. The CDR3 sequence: CSVAGGLGEQYF. The CDR3 DNA follows: TGCAGCGTTGCTGGAGGGCTTGGCGAGCAGTACTTC.

This sequence joins TRBV4-3 and TRBJ1-6; TRBD1 matches 7 bases. The CDR3 totals 16 residues. Germline lookup yields CDR1 LGHNA and CDR2 YSLEER. V was clipped by 5 bases and J by 10 bases; unmatched bases: 14. CDR3 bases: TGCGCCAGCAGCACCGTTCAAACAGGGGTAGGCTCACCCCTCCACTTT. Amino acids: CASSTVQTGVGSPLHF.

There are a few counts of this clone. The chain employs TRBV11-2 and TRBJ2-3, with D tentatively TRBD2 (6 bases). Germline lookup yields CDR1 SGHAT and CDR2 FQNNGV. CDR3 length: 15 amino acids. The V gene lost 5 bases and the J gene lost 0 bases, with 12 bases spanning the gap. In DNA form, the CDR3 reads TGTGCCAGCAGCGTCACGGGACTCAGCACAGATACGCAGTATTTT. It translates to CASSVTGLSTDTQYF.

On this clone: Other DNA sequences of this sample code for an identical CDR3. This chain links TRBV27 with TRBJ2-7; D gene ambiguous. Germline values: CDR1 MNHEY, CDR2 SMNVEV (reference sequence). The V gene lost 0 bases and the J gene lost 4 bases, with 10 bases spanning the gap. This CDR3 contains 14 residues. CDR3 sequence: CASSLSGRVYEQYF. The DNA of the CDR3 is TGTGCCAGCAGTTTATCTGGTCGAGTATACGAGCAGTACTTC.

The chain combines TRBV10-2 with TRBJ1-6; 7 positions agree with TRBD1. This CDR3 region has 14 residues. Germline V CDR1 and CDR2: WSHSY, SAAADI. V was clipped by 10 bases and J by 7 bases; unmatched bases: 10. In DNA, the CDR3 is TGCGCCACCTGCCGGGACAGATGGAATTCACCCCTCCACTTT. This translates into CATCRDRWNSPLHF.

CDR3 protein: CASSPRRLEQYF. CDR3 coding DNA: TGTGCCAGCAGCCCCCGGAGGCTCGAGCAGTACTTC. The chain is built from TRBV7-9 and TRBJ2-7; TRBD2 might be the D (5 bases). The CDR3 runs 12 residues. Looked up from germline, CDR1 is SEHNR and CDR2 is FQNEAQ (reference sequence). V gave up 5 bases and J gave up 6 bases, with 11 bases separating them.

The V and J genes are TRBV5-4 and TRBJ2-7; 8 positions match TRBD2. The V gene's germline CDR1 is SGHNT and CDR2 YYREEE (reference sequence). There are 17 residues in the CDR3. J lost 3 bases, V lost 4 bases, and 15 bases had no gene match. In DNA form, the CDR3 reads TGTGCCAGCAGCGAAGGAGGGCCGGGACTAGATAACTACGAGCAGTACTTC. Encoded protein: CASSEGGPGLDNYEQYF.